This entry is about one T cell receptor beta chain. These data originate in a study of OX40 agonist ivuxolimab in advanced cancers. The protocol was immunoSEQ multiplex PCR, while the TCRdb copy is restricted to in-frame clones and leaves out a portion. In the table there are 60,000 or so clones, 80% to 90% of which are singletons. Germline loops: CDR1 MDHEN, CDR2 SYDVKM. This CDR3 has 13 amino acids. V lost 3 bases to trimming and J lost 0 bases, with 3 bases between them. The chain employs TRBV28 and TRBJ2-4, with D uncertain. The source material was CD4+ or CD8+ T cells sorted from blood, sampled in a trial of the OX40 agonist ivuxolimab. This clonotype originated in an adult with an advanced solid tumor such as melanoma, head and neck, liver or kidney cancer. The CDR3 protein is CASSLPAKNIQYF. The CDR3 DNA reads as TGTGCCAGCAGTTTGCCAGCCAAAAACATTCAGTACTTC.